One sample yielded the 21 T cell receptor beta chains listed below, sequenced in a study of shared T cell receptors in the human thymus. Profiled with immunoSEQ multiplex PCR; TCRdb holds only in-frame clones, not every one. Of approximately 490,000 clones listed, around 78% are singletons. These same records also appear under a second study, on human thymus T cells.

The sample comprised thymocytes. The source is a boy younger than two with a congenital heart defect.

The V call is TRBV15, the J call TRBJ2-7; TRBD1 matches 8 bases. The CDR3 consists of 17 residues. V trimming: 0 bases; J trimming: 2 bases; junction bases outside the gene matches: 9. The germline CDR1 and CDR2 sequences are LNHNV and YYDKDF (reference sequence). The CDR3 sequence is CATSRDLAGGYTYEQYF. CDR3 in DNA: TGTGCCACCAGCAGAGATCTGGCAGGGGGCTACACCTACGAGCAGTACTTC.

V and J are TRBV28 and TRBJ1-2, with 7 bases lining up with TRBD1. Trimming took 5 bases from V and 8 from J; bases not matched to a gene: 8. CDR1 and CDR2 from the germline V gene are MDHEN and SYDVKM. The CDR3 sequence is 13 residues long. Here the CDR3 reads CASSLGQEWGYTF. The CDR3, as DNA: TGTGCCAGCAGTCTAGGACAGGAGTGGGGCTACACCTTC.

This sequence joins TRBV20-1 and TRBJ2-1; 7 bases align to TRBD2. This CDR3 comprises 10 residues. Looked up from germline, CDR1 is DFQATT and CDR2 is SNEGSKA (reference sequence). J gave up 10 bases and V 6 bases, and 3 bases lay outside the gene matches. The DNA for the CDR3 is TGCAGTGCCCAGCGGGAAGAGCAGTTCTTC. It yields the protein CSAQREEQFF.

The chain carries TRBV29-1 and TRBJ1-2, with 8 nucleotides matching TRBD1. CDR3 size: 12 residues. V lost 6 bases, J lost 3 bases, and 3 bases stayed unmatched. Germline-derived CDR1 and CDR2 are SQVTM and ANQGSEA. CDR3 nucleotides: TGCAGCGTGGAGGACAGGGACTATGGCTACACCTTC. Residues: CSVEDRDYGYTF.

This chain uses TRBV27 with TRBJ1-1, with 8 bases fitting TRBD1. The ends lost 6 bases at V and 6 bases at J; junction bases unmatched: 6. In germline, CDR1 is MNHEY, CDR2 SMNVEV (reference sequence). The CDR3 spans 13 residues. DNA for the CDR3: TGTGCCAGCAGCCGACAGGGGCGGGCTGAAGCTTTCTTT. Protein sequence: CASSRQGRAEAFF.

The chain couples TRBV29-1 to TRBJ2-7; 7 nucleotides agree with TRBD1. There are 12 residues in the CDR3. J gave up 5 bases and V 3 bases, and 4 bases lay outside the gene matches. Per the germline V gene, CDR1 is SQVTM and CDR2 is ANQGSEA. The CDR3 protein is CSVDQGTDEQYF. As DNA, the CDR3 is TGCAGCGTTGACCAGGGGACAGACGAGCAGTACTTC.

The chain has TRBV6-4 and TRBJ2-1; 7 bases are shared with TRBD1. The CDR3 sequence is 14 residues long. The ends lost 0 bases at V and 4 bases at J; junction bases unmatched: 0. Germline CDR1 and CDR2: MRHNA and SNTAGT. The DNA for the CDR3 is TGTGCCAGCAGTGACTCGGGACAGTACAATGAGCAGTTCTTC. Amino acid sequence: CASSDSGQYNEQFF.

The CDR3, as DNA: TGCGCCAGCAGCCCCGGACAGGGGCGGAAGACCCAGTACTTC. This codes for CASSPGQGRKTQYF. The V call is TRBV5-1, the J call TRBJ2-5; 9 positions match TRBD1. Germline V gene lookup returns CDR1 SGHRS and CDR2 YFSETQ. The V segment lost 4 bases and the J segment 6 bases; nucleotides outside the gene matches: 7. The CDR3 loop spans 14 amino acids.

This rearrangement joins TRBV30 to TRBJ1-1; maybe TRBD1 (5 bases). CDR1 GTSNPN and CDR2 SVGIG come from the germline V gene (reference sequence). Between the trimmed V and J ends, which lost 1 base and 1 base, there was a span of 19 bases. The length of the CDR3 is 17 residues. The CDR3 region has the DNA TGTGCCTGGAGTGCCGACCGCCGGGGAGGGACGAACACTGAAGCTTTCTTT. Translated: CAWSADRRGGTNTEAFF.

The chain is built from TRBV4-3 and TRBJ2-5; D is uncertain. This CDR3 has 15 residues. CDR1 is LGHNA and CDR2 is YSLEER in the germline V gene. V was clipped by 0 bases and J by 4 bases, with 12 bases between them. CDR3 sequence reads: CASSQDSITSETQYF. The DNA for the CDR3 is TGCGCCAGCAGCCAAGATTCAATCACATCAGAGACCCAGTACTTC.

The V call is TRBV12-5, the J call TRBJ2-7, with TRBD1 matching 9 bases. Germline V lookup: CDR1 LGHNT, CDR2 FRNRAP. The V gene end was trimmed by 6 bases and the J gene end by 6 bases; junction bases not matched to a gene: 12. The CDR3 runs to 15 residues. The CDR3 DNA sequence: TGTGCTAGTGGCTTATGGACAGGGGACTTCGGCGAGCAGTACTTC. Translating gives CASGLWTGDFGEQYF.

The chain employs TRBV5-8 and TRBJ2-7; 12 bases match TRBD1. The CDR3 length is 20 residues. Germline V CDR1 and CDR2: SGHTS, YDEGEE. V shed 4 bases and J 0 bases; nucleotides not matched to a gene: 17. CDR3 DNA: TGTGCCAGCAGCAACCAAACGGGACAGGGGGCGTTCCGGAGCTCCTACGAGCAGTACTTC. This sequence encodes CASSNQTGQGAFRSSYEQYF.

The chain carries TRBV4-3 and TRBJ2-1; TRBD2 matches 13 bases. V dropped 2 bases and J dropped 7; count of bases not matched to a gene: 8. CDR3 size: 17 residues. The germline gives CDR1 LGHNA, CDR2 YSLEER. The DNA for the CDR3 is TGCGCCAGCAGCCAACTCGGGACTAGCGGGATTATGAATGAGCAGTTCTTC. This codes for CASSQLGTSGIMNEQFF.

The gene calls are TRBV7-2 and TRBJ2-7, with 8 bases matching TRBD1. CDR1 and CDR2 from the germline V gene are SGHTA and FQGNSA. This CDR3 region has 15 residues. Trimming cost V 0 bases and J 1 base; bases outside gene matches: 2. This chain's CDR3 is CASSLAWDRSYEQYF. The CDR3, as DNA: TGTGCCAGCAGCTTAGCGTGGGACAGGTCCTACGAGCAGTACTTC.

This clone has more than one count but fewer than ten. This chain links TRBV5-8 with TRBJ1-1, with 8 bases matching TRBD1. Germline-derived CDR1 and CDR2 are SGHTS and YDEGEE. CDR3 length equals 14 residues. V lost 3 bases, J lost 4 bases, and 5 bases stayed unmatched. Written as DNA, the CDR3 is TGTGCCAGCAGCTCCAGGGGGCCGGTCACTGAAGCTTTCTTT. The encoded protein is CASSSRGPVTEAFF.

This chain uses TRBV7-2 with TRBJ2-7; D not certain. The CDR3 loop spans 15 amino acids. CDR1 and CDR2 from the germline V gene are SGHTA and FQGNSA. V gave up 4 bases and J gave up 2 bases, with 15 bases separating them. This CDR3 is CASSSTAPRAYEQYF. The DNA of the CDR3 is TGTGCCAGCAGCTCCACAGCACCACGAGCCTACGAGCAGTACTTC.

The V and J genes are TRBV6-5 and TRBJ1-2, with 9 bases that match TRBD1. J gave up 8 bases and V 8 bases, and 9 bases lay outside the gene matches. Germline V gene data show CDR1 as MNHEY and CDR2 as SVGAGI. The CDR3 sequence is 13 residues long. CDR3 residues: CASLSRTGEGYTF. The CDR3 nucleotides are TGTGCCAGCTTGTCCCGGACAGGGGAAGGCTACACCTTC.

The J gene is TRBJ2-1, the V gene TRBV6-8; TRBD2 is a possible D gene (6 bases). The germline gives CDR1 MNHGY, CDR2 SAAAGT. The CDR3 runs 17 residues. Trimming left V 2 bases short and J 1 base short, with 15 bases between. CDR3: CASSYVPGSRSYNEQFF. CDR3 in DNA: TGTGCCAGCAGTTACGTACCCGGGAGTAGGTCCTACAATGAGCAGTTCTTC.

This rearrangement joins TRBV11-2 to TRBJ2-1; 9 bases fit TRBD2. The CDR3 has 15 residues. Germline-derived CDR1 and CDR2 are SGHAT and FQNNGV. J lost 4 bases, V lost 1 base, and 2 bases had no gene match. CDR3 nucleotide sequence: TGTGCCAGCAGCTTAGCTAGCGGGACTTACAATGAGCAGTTCTTC. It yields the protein CASSLASGTYNEQFF.

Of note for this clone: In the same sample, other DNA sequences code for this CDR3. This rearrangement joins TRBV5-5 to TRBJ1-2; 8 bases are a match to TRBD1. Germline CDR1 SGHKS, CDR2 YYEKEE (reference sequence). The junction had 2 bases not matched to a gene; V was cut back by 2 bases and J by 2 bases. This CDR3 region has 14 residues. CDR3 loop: CASSLGDRNYGYTF. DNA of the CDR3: TGTGCCAGCAGCTTAGGGGACAGGAACTATGGCTACACCTTC.

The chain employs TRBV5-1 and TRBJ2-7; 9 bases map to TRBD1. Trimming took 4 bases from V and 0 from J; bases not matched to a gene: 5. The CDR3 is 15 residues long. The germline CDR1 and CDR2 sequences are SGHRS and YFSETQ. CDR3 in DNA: TGCGCCAGCAGCACCGGGACAGGGCCCTCCTACGAGCAGTACTTC. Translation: CASSTGTGPSYEQYF.